This T cell receptor beta chain was profiled in a study of blood T cell repertoires in COVID-19. Overall study: The study drew acute and convalescent COVID-19 samples from the United States, Italy and Spain.

In the original analysis: The assay estimated nucleated cells by amplifying reference gene primers. Libraries were prepared by immunoSEQ multiplex PCR; TCRdb keeps only in-frame clonotypes and omits some of them. Clonal size and the V and J genes are those of that table, whereas D and trimming came from the DNA. The sample holds approximately 110,000 clones, 75% to 90% seen once. Germline-derived CDR1 and CDR2 are SNHLY and FYNNEI. Trimming took 1 base from V and 4 from J, leaving 7 bases between them. The CDR3 is 14 residues long. This sequence joins TRBV2 and TRBJ2-2; the D is unclear. The sequence came from a woman of 80 years or more with acute or convalescent COVID-19. Sequenced sample: peripheral blood. CDR3 sequence: CASSEVGGTGELFF. The CDR3 bases are TGTGCCAGCAGTGAAGTCGGCGGCACCGGGGAGCTGTTTTTT. The complete variable domain, with remaining parts taken from reference TRBV2 and TRBJ2-2, reads EPEVTQTPSHQVTQMGQEVILRCVPISNHLYFYWYRQILGQKVEFLVSFYNNEISEKSEIFDDQFSVERPDGSNFTLKIRSTKLEDSAMYFCASSEVGGTGELFFGEGSRLTVL.